The 21 T cell receptor beta chains listed next were all sequenced from one sample in a study of T cells after yellow fever vaccination. TCRdb reprocessed the 5' RACE reads with MiXCR, giving one entry per CDR3 protein. Of around 230,000 distinct CDR3 sequences in the sample, roughly 6.3% are singletons; the top ten hold 1% to 1.2%. The material sequenced was CD4+ T cells sorted from PBMCs, taken on the day of the yellow fever booster vaccination. The receptors were gathered from a man aged 25-45 years who received the YFV17D yellow fever vaccine.

This clonotype was counted at least ten times. The rearrangement links TRBV3-1 to TRBJ2-1; 10 bases map to TRBD2. This CDR3 is built from 16 residues. V dropped 2 bases and J dropped 0; count of bases not matched to a gene: 1. In germline, CDR1 is LGHDT, CDR2 YNNKEL (reference sequence). CDR3 sequence reads: CASSQSSGSSYNEQFF. The CDR3 nucleotides read TGTGCCAGCAGCCAATCTAGCGGGAGCTCCTACAATGAGCAGTTCTTC.

The chain joins TRBV12-3 or TRBV12-4 to TRBJ1-4; 10 nucleotides line up with TRBD1. The CDR3 contains 18 residues. Losses at the gene ends were 5 bases for V and 5 bases for J; bases not matched to a gene: 14. This CDR3 reads CASSPGTGEPSSNEKLFF. In DNA form, the CDR3 reads TGTGCCAGCAGTCCCGGGACAGGGGAGCCTTCTTCAAATGAAAAACTGTTTTTT.

This clonotype was counted at least ten times. The chain is built from TRBV9 and TRBJ2-5, with D possibly being TRBD1 or TRBD2 (6 bases each). Germline values: CDR1 SGDLS, CDR2 YYNGEE. The CDR3 sequence is 15 residues long. V shed 4 bases and J shed 7 bases, with 20 bases lying between them. The CDR3 DNA is TGTGCCAGCAGCTACTCTAGGGACATCGGGGGGACCCAGTACTTC. Amino acid sequence: CASSYSRDIGGTQYF.

This clonotype was detected only a few times. V is TRBV27 and J is TRBJ2-5; 7 bases align to TRBD1. CDR1 is MNHEY and CDR2 is SMNVEV in the germline V gene (reference sequence). This CDR3 comprises 14 residues. The trim removed 5 bases at V and 5 bases at J, leaving 8 bases unmatched. The CDR3 region is CASSINRGGETQYF. In DNA, the CDR3 is TGTGCCAGCAGTATCAACAGGGGCGGCGAGACCCAGTACTTC.

This clonotype was seen only a few times. This chain joins TRBV5-1 and TRBJ2-7; possibly TRBD2 for D (7 bases). V lost 0 bases, J lost 3 bases, and 10 bases lay in between. CDR3 length: 14 amino acids. Germline values: CDR1 SGHRS, CDR2 YFSETQ. DNA of the CDR3: TGCGCCAGCAGCTTGGAAAGGGGGGGCTACGAGCAGTACTTC. Its translation: CASSLERGGYEQYF. Full variable domain (remainder filled in from reference TRBV5-1 and TRBJ2-7): KAGVTQTPRYLIKTRGQQVTLSCSPISGHRSVSWYQQTPGQGLQFLFEYFSETQRNKGNFPGRFSGRQFSNSRSEMNVSTLELGDSALYLCASSLERGGYEQYFGPGTRLTVT.

This clonotype was observed a few times. The chain employs TRBV19 and TRBJ2-3; 8 bases match TRBD2. Per the germline V gene, CDR1 is LNHDA and CDR2 is SQIVND (reference sequence). The CDR3 consists of 15 residues. Trimming cost V 3 bases and J 1 base; bases outside gene matches: 3. In nucleotides, the CDR3 is TGTGCCAGTAGTATCACTAGCGGCCGCACAGATACGCAGTATTTT. Residues: CASSITSGRTDTQYF.

The CDR3 here is CASSVAGGLRETQYF. The CDR3 region has the DNA TGTGCCAGTTCGGTAGCGGGAGGGCTCCGGGAGACCCAGTACTTC. The chain carries TRBV7-8 and TRBJ2-5, with TRBD2 matching over 11 bases. CDR3 length: 15 amino acids. Germline loops: CDR1 SGHVS, CDR2 FQNEAQ. The V segment lost 9 bases and the J segment 5 bases; nucleotides outside the gene matches: 11.

This clonotype was seen ten or more times. V is TRBV5-1 and J is TRBJ2-2; D not certain. This CDR3 region has 14 residues. Germline CDR1 reads SGHRS; CDR2 reads YFSETQ. Trimming removed 0 bases at V and 8 bases at J, with 11 bases between. The CDR3 region is CASSLAGPPGELFF. CDR3 sequence (DNA): TGCGCCAGCAGCTTGGCCGGTCCACCAGGGGAGCTGTTTTTT.

The CDR3 sequence: CASSINRNGQPQHF. CDR3 in DNA: TGTGCCAGTAGTATCAACAGGAACGGGCAGCCCCAGCATTTT. J is TRBJ1-5 and V is TRBV19; a possible D gene is TRBD1 (5 bases). This CDR3 comprises 14 residues. V was clipped by 3 bases and J by 7 bases, with 13 bases between them. Germline V CDR1 and CDR2: LNHDA, SQIVND (reference sequence).

This clonotype showed up just a few times. J is TRBJ2-3 and V is TRBV20-1, with 9 bases lining up with TRBD2. Germline assignment: CDR1 DFQATT and CDR2 SNEGSKA (reference sequence). The V and J ends lost 6 bases and 6 bases, in that order; junction bases with no gene match: 7. CDR3 length equals 13 residues. CDR3 amino acids: CSADPAGGDTQYF. CDR3 DNA: TGCAGTGCCGATCCAGCGGGAGGTGATACGCAGTATTTT.

This clonotype was found a few times. The rearrangement uses TRBV7-3 and TRBJ2-2; D is possibly TRBD1 (5 bases). The length of the CDR3 is 15 residues. Germline lookup yields CDR1 SGHTA and CDR2 FQGTGA. Trimming removed 8 bases at V and 1 base at J, with 14 bases between. The CDR3 DNA is TGTGCCAGCCATCGCCTGACAGAGAACACCGGGGAGCTGTTTTTT. This encodes CASHRLTENTGELFF.

This clonotype was detected only a few times. This chain connects TRBV12-3 or TRBV12-4 to TRBJ1-1; D is possibly TRBD1 (6 bases). The CDR3 contains 13 residues. V was clipped by 6 bases and J by 3 bases, with 11 bases between them. The CDR3 DNA sequence: TGTGCCAGCAGCCCAGGACAGCACACTGAAGCTTTCTTT. Its protein is CASSPGQHTEAFF.

V is TRBV14 and J is TRBJ2-3; D is unresolved. Germline V CDR1 and CDR2: SGHDN, FVKESK. Deletions cut 0 bases from V and 3 bases from J, with 10 bases between. The CDR3 spans 15 residues. The CDR3 DNA follows: TGTGCCAGCAGCCAAGATCCCTTGGGGACAGATACGCAGTATTTT. Its translation: CASSQDPLGTDTQYF. The variable domain in full, completed from reference TRBV14 and TRBJ2-3, reads EAGVTQFPSHSVIEKGQTVTLRCDPISGHDNLYWYRRVMGKEIKFLLHFVKESKQDESGMPNNRFLAERTGGTYSTLKVQPAELEDSGVYFCASSQDPLGTDTQYFGPGTRLTVL.

V gene TRBV2 combines with J gene TRBJ2-7; D possibly matches TRBD1 or TRBD2 (5 bases each). The germline gives CDR1 SNHLY, CDR2 FYNNEI. The V gene lost 8 bases and the J gene lost 3 bases, with 17 bases spanning the gap. This CDR3 spans 14 amino acids. In DNA, the CDR3 is TGTGCCAGCTATGGGGGAACTGACAACTACGAGCAGTACTTC. Residues: CASYGGTDNYEQYF.

The chain employs TRBV11-2 and TRBJ2-2; TRBD2 matches at 8 bases. This CDR3 is built from 16 residues. From germline, CDR1 is SGHAT and CDR2 FQNNGV. Losses at the gene ends were 4 bases for V and 5 bases for J; bases not matched to a gene: 9. The CDR3 sequence is CASSSLTSGGTGELFF. The DNA of the CDR3 is TGTGCCAGCAGCTCCCTCACCAGCGGGGGTACCGGGGAGCTGTTTTTT.

This clonotype was counted between two and nine times. The V call is TRBV5-5, the J call TRBJ2-3, with TRBD2 matching 7 bases. The length of the CDR3 is 14 residues. Germline CDR1 reads SGHKS; CDR2 reads YYEKEE (reference sequence). Trimming took 6 bases from V and 6 from J; bases not matched to a gene: 10. The CDR3 loop reads CASIPGRRMDTQYF. CDR3 in DNA: TGTGCCAGCATCCCCGGGAGGAGAATGGATACGCAGTATTTT.

This clonotype has at least ten counts. The CDR3 spells CASSLGQPIYEQYF. The CDR3 DNA reads TGTGCCAGCAGCTTAGGGCAACCCATCTACGAGCAGTACTTC. The chain uses TRBV7-2 and TRBJ2-7, with D uncertain. Per germline, CDR1 SGHTA and CDR2 FQGNSA. The CDR3 runs 14 residues. The V end was cut by 1 base, the J end by 3 bases, with 10 bases between. Full variable domain (missing parts from reference TRBV7-2 and TRBJ2-7): GAGVSQSPSNKVTEKGKDVELRCDPISGHTALYWYRQSLGQGLEFLIYFQGNSAPDKSGLPSDRFSAERTGGSVSTLTIQRTQQEDSAVYLCASSLGQPIYEQYFGPGTRLTVT.

In this sample, this clonotype turned up a few times. J is TRBJ2-2 and V is TRBV12-3 or TRBV12-4, with D tentatively TRBD1 (6 bases). The V and J ends lost 6 bases and 0 bases respectively, with 14 bases between them. CDR3 length: 16 amino acids. CDR3 residues: CASRKLTGSNTGELFF. In DNA form, the CDR3 reads TGTGCCAGCAGAAAATTAACAGGGTCGAACACCGGGGAGCTGTTTTTT.

The table lists this clonotype with many counts. The V gene is TRBV12-3 or TRBV12-4, the J gene TRBJ1-1; possible D gene TRBD1, 6 bases. This CDR3 is built from 14 residues. The V and J ends lost 2 bases and 5 bases respectively, with 12 bases between them. CDR3 DNA sequence: TGTGCCAGCAGTTTAAGAAGGGGGAATACTGAAGCTTTCTTT. Residues: CASSLRRGNTEAFF.

The rearrangement links TRBV20-1 to TRBJ2-2; D is perhaps TRBD1 (5 bases). Germline CDR1 is DFQATT and CDR2 is SNEGSKA (reference sequence). V gave up 5 bases and J gave up 6 bases, with 10 bases separating them. The CDR3 runs 12 residues. The CDR3 bases are TGCAGTGCTTCACAGGTTTCCGGGGAGCTGTTTTTT. Its protein is CSASQVSGELFF.

Ten or more counts support this clonotype. This rearrangement joins TRBV23-1 to TRBJ2-7, with D tentatively TRBD1 (6 bases). TRBV23-1 is placed among ORFs of uncertain function. The ends were cut back, 0 bases at V and 5 bases at J, with 11 bases in the middle. This CDR3 has 14 amino acids. In nucleotides, the CDR3 is TGCGCCAGCAGTCAATCAGGGGGTCGCAACGAGCAGTACTTC. Amino acid sequence: CASSQSGGRNEQYF.